This T cell receptor beta chain is from a study of response to subunit inactivated influenza vaccine. Study observations and caveats: It was suggested by the authors that few new T cells are recruited by each seasonal influenza vaccination.

This CDR3 is built from 13 residues. V was pared by 4 bases and J by 6 bases, with 11 bases between. Germline CDR1 and CDR2: SGHTS and YDEGEE. TCRdb processed the RT-PCR reads anew with MiXCR; each CDR3 protein has one entry. Of 550,000 to 800,000 distinct CDR3 sequences in the sample, 14% were seen once. This clonotype occurred a few times. The antigen is undetermined. This specimen consisted of PBMCs from blood, obtained approximately 15 days before vaccination. The V and J genes are TRBV5-8 and TRBJ2-4; D unclear. The origin of this receptor is a man in his fifties who received an inactivated influenza vaccine. The CDR3 nucleotides are TGTGCCAGCAGCAACCGGGCCTTAAACATTCAGTACTTC. Amino acids: CASSNRALNIQYF.